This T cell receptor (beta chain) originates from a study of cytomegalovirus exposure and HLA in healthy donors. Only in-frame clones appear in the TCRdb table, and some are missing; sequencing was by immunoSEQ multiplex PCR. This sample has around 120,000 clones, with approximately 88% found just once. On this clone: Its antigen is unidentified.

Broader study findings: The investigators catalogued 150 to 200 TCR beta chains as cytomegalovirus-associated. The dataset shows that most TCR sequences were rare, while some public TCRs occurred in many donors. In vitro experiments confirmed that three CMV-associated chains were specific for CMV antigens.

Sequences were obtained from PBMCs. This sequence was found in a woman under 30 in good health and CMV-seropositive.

CDR3 nucleotide sequence: TGTGCCAGCAGTCAACCCGGGACAGGGGGTGGCTACACCTTC. Translation gives CASSQPGTGGGYTF. This sequence joins TRBV6-1 and TRBJ1-2; 11 nucleotides agree with TRBD1. The trim removed 5 bases at V and 7 bases at J, leaving 6 bases unmatched. The CDR3 loop spans 14 amino acids. In germline, CDR1 is MNHNS, CDR2 SASEGT.